This T cell receptor beta chain was documented in a study of cytomegalovirus exposure and HLA in healthy donors. PCR primers comprised 60 Vbeta and 13 Jbeta primers. Repertoires were generated with immunoSEQ multiplex PCR, while TCRdb's copy carries only in-frame clones and drops some. The sample shows fewer than 150,000 clones, under 85% of them seen only once. The CDR3 runs to 15 residues. In germline, CDR1 is SNHLY, CDR2 FYNNEI. V was trimmed by 6 bases and J by 2 bases, leaving 13 bases between them. Sequenced: PBMCs. This TCR was sampled from a man aged 25-40 years in good health and CMV-seronegative. The chain combines TRBV2 with TRBJ2-2; weak D call: TRBD1 (5 bases). The CDR3 here is CASRQGSLNTGELFF. The DNA of the CDR3 is TGTGCCAGCAGGCAGGGTTCCCTTAACACCGGGGAGCTGTTTTTT.